This T cell receptor (beta chain) was sequenced during a study of T cells after yellow fever vaccination. The authors made TCR cDNA by 5'RACE template switching, adding a universal primer site and UMIs. From the 5' RACE reads, TCRdb called clonotypes with MiXCR, one entry per CDR3 protein. The data show some 390,000 distinct CDR3 sequences, with 6.2% seen just once and approximately 15% held by the top ten. This clonotype was counted at least ten times. What it recognizes is unknown. Study-wide findings and caveats: Though it reached lower strength, the secondary response hit its peak faster, day 5 versus 15.

V was clipped by 1 base and J by 9 bases, with 13 bases between them. This CDR3 region has 13 residues. Germline assignment: CDR1 SGHTA and CDR2 FQGNSA. This TCR came from a man under 40 who received the YFV17D yellow fever vaccine. The sequencing here drew on PBMCs, taken 5 days after the yellow fever booster vaccination. The V gene is TRBV7-2, the J gene TRBJ2-7, with D perhaps TRBD1 (6 bases). CDR3 nucleotides: TGTGCCAGCAGCTTAGACGCACAGGGTCCGCAGTACTTC. This sequence encodes CASSLDAQGPQYF.